One and the same sample provided the 15 T cell receptor beta chains below, sequenced in a study of molecular identifiers for immune sequencing clone quantification. MiXCR, applied by TCRdb to the PCR reads, yields one record per CDR3 protein. Of around 460,000 distinct CDR3 sequences listed, roughly a fifth are singletons. Specimen: naive CD8+ T cells from blood, with Jurkat cell RNA spiked in. The subset denotes: FACS-sorted CD8+CD4-CCR7+CD45RA+ naive T cells. The receptors were sampled from a human donor in good health. Some libraries in this study had Jurkat cell RNA spiked in.

This clonotype was seen many times. The chain employs TRBV4-1 and TRBJ2-1; tentative D call: TRBD2 (6 bases). Trimming left V 0 bases short and J 3 bases short, with 9 bases between. The CDR3 has 15 amino acids. CDR1 is MGHRA, CDR2 YSYEKL, per germline. CDR3 region: CASSQDRGLYNEQFF. The CDR3 bases are TGCGCCAGCAGCCAAGACCGGGGACTCTACAATGAGCAGTTCTTC.

This clonotype was detected a few times. Germline and junction disagree at one end, which may indicate a read error. The V call is TRBV20-1, the J call TRBJ2-7; D gene ambiguous. This CDR3 is built from 14 residues. The V gene's germline CDR1 is DFQATT and CDR2 SNEGSKA (reference sequence). In DNA, the CDR3 is TGCAGTGCCAGACCCAATTGGAGCTCCTACGGGCAGTACTTC. This codes for CSARPNWSSYGQYF.

V usage is TRBV14 and J usage is TRBJ2-5; 8 bases line up with TRBD1. The CDR3 is 19 amino acids. Germline V CDR1 and CDR2: SGHDN, FVKESK. The V gene end was trimmed by 4 bases and the J gene end by 5 bases; junction bases not matched to a gene: 21. CDR3 nucleotides: TGTGCCAGCAGCCCCCGCTCCATGACAGGGGATTGGTTCGGGGAGACCCAGTACTTC. This translates into CASSPRSMTGDWFGETQYF.

Turning to this clonotype: One junction end does not reproduce the germline sequence, and a read error may be involved. The J gene is TRBJ2-7, the V gene TRBV12-3 or TRBV12-4; TRBD1 agrees at 9 bases. The CDR3 has 17 amino acids. The CDR3 loop reads CASSSGEPGQGSYEQCF. The CDR3 nucleotides are TGTGCCAGCAGTTCGGGAGAACCGGGACAGGGTTCCTACGAGCAGTGCTTC.

At least ten counts were recorded for this clonotype. The chain's CDR3 is CASSQDLSGYNEQFF. In nucleotides, the CDR3 is TGCGCCAGCAGCCAAGATCTTAGCGGATACAATGAGCAGTTCTTC. The rearrangement joins TRBV4-3 to TRBJ2-1, with D possibly being TRBD2 (6 bases). This CDR3 comprises 15 residues. In germline, CDR1 is LGHNA, CDR2 YSLEER. The V and J ends lost 0 bases and 4 bases respectively, with 10 bases between them.

This clonotype was recorded many times. The chain has TRBV5-1 and TRBJ2-5, with D unclear. CDR3 length: 14 residues. Between the trimmed V and J ends, which lost 0 bases and 5 bases, there was a span of 11 bases. Per the germline V gene, CDR1 is SGHRS and CDR2 is YFSETQ. CDR3 nucleotide sequence: TGCGCCAGCAGCTTGGAGCTGGGGTTGGAGACCCAGTACTTC. It is translated as CASSLELGLETQYF.

As concerns this clonotype: One base away lies a much larger clone, so this may be a sequencing read error. The rearrangement uses TRBV6-5 and TRBJ1-1, with D perhaps matching TRBD1 (5 bases). Germline V gives CDR1 MNHEY, CDR2 SVGAGI. The CDR3 has 15 residues. CDR3 protein: CASSYMLGEDTEVFF. CDR3 DNA: TGTGCCAGCAGTTACATGTTGGGGGAGGACACTGAAGTTTTCTTT.

The rearrangement uses TRBV2 and TRBJ2-7; the D gene could be TRBD1 or TRBD2 (6 bases each). The CDR3 spans 15 residues. The germline V and J ends were trimmed by 3 bases and 5 bases, with 17 bases remaining between them. Germline V lookup: CDR1 SNHLY, CDR2 FYNNEI. CDR3 in amino acids: CASSEERGPGDEQYF. CDR3 DNA: TGTGCCAGCAGTGAGGAACGGGGGCCTGGGGACGAGCAGTACTTC.

Many counts were recorded for this clonotype. The rearrangement links TRBV29-1 to TRBJ1-2; D is possibly TRBD1 (6 bases). V was shortened by 0 bases and J by 3 bases, with 8 bases between the two germline ends. Germline CDR1 and CDR2: SQVTM and ANQGSEA. This CDR3 spans 13 amino acids. Here the CDR3 reads CSVEEGGDYGYTF. The CDR3 coding sequence is TGCAGCGTTGAAGAAGGGGGAGACTATGGCTACACCTTC.

The rearrangement links TRBV30 to TRBJ2-5, with 10 bases fitting TRBD1. Germline V lookup: CDR1 GTSNPN, CDR2 SVGIG (reference sequence). Trimming removed 2 bases from V and 4 bases from J; junction bases left unmatched: 4. The CDR3 runs 14 residues. The CDR3 bases are TGTGCCTGGAGTAAGGGACAGGGGACAGAGACCCAGTACTTC. Its protein product is CAWSKGQGTETQYF.

This chain connects TRBV15 to TRBJ2-2; D possibly corresponds to TRBD1 (6 bases). This CDR3 is built from 15 residues. Between the trimmed V and J ends, which lost 5 bases and 6 bases, there was a span of 16 bases. CDR1 LNHNV and CDR2 YYDKDF come from the germline V gene (reference sequence). The CDR3: CATSGKRNRAGELFF. CDR3 in DNA: TGTGCCACCAGCGGAAAGAGAAACAGGGCCGGGGAGCTGTTTTTT.

There are many counts of this clonotype. The chain links TRBV5-6 to TRBJ1-1; TRBD1 matches at 9 bases. The CDR3 is made up of 17 amino acids. Germline loops: CDR1 SGHDT, CDR2 YYEEEE. V lost 3 bases and J lost 3; bases outside the gene matches: 12. CDR3 protein: CASSSHGTGNHYTEAFF. CDR3 bases: TGTGCCAGCAGCTCCCATGGGACAGGGAATCATTACACTGAAGCTTTCTTT.

This clonotype was counted between two and nine times. V usage is TRBV13 and J usage is TRBJ2-2, with 7 positions matching TRBD1. V shed 5 bases and J 8 bases; nucleotides not matched to a gene: 17. Per germline, CDR1 PRHDT and CDR2 FYEKMQ (reference sequence). The CDR3 consists of 17 residues. CDR3 in amino acids: CASSDNGDSKRKGELFF. DNA for the CDR3: TGTGCCAGCAGCGATAACGGGGACAGTAAAAGGAAGGGGGAGCTGTTTTTT.

This clonotype appeared many times. This chain links TRBV4-3 with TRBJ1-1; D might be TRBD1 (5 bases). The V and J ends lost 4 bases and 0 bases respectively, with 15 bases between them. Per the germline V gene, CDR1 is LGHNA and CDR2 is YSLEER. The CDR3 has 16 residues. The CDR3 DNA reads as TGCGCCAGCAGCCCATCTCACGCAGGGATGAACACTGAAGCTTTCTTT. This gives the protein CASSPSHAGMNTEAFF.

Only a few counts were recorded for this clonotype. V and J are TRBV28 and TRBJ2-2; D perhaps matches TRBD1 (6 bases). Germline V CDR1 and CDR2: MDHEN, SYDVKM. This CDR3 contains 16 residues. Trimming removed 6 bases at V and 5 bases at J, with 19 bases between. The CDR3 DNA reads TGTGCCAGCAGGGGGTGGGGGCTAGCCGAGACCGGGGAGCTGTTTTTT. The encoded protein is CASRGWGLAETGELFF.